This T cell receptor (beta chain) was sequenced for a study of Graves' ophthalmopathy and Graves' hyperthyroidism. The wider study: Hyperthyroidism showing no ophthalmopathy within 18 months of follow-up was stable.

Aged 18 to 65, hyperthyroidism patients had been newly diagnosed, with under 2 months' duration. The evidence that diagnosis relied on was clinical symptoms, serum thyroxine, TRAb, thyroid ultrasound and orbital computed tomography. This clonotype has a count of ten or more. The target antigen is unknown. The germline V gene has CDR1 SGHKS and CDR2 YYEKEE (reference sequence). The CDR3 consists of 11 residues. V was cut by 3 bases and J by 4 bases, with 4 bases left in between. Findings and limits, study-wide: The majority of expanded thyroid clonotypes above 0.001 frequency also occurred in blood.

RNA transcripts yielded amplified TCR beta CDR3 regions. The first-round RT-PCR employed HTBI primers together with the Qiagen OneStep RT-PCR kit. A multiplex PCR was then performed as the second round. MiXCR, run by TCRdb on the multiplex PCR reads, gives a single entry per CDR3 protein. The table has around 1,000,000 distinct CDR3 sequences, around a third seen once; the top ten hold more than 9.5%. The V call is TRBV5-5, the J call TRBJ1-2; D ambiguous. Sequencing was performed on peripheral blood or thyroid tissue (not recorded which). The TCR comes from an adult man with Graves' hyperthyroidism. The chain's CDR3 is CASSSPYGYTF. DNA of the CDR3: TGTGCCAGCAGCTCCCCCTATGGCTACACCTTC.